The 19 T cell receptor beta chains below were found in one sample sequenced in a study of T cell repertoires in cytomegalovirus infection. For these receptors, no antigen is known. TCRdb independently ran MiXCR on the reads; one entry per CDR3 protein. The sample lists about 310,000 distinct CDR3 sequences; around a quarter were seen once. The sequencing here drew on cultured PBMCs, taken from culture after CMV antigen stimulation. These receptors were collected from a human donor in good health (CMV status not recorded). Some clones in this sample may be carry-over from other donors' samples.

J is TRBJ2-7 and V is TRBV23-1; 7 bases fit TRBD1. TRBV23-1 is designated an ORF whose function remains uncertain. The length of the CDR3 is 15 residues. V lost 5 bases and J lost 2; bases outside the gene matches: 9. This chain's CDR3 is CASSRRPGQTYEQYF. CDR3 DNA: TGCGCCAGCAGTAGGAGACCGGGACAGACCTACGAGCAGTACTTC.

CDR3 residues: CASSEIGWMNTEAFF. CDR3 DNA sequence: TGCGCCAGCAGTGAGATAGGGTGGATGAACACTGAAGCTTTCTTT. The V call is TRBV10-2, the J call TRBJ1-1; unclear D gene. The germline CDR1 and CDR2 sequences are WSHSY and SAAADI. V was pared by 2 bases and J by 0 bases, with 10 bases between. The CDR3 sequence is 15 residues long.

This chain joins TRBV20-1 and TRBJ2-7; the D gene is possibly TRBD1 (5 bases). The ends were cut back, 5 bases at V and 0 bases at J, with 11 bases in the middle. The germline V gene has CDR1 DFQATT and CDR2 SNEGSKA (reference sequence). The CDR3 loop spans 13 amino acids. The CDR3 spells CSAPYDSSYEQYF. CDR3 nucleotides: TGCAGTGCTCCATACGACAGCTCCTACGAGCAGTACTTC.

This clonotype occurred many times. The V call is TRBV7-2, the J call TRBJ1-2, with D possibly matching TRBD1 (5 bases). The germline CDR1 and CDR2 sequences are SGHTA and FQGNSA. CDR3 length equals 13 residues. Trimming left V 5 bases short and J 5 bases short, with 12 bases between. The CDR3 DNA sequence: TGTGCCAGCAGCCCGGACACCCAATATGGCTACACCTTC. Translating it yields CASSPDTQYGYTF.

This clonotype came up many times. J is TRBJ2-1 and V is TRBV7-2; no definite D call. Trimming shortened V by 2 bases and J by 3 bases, and 5 bases separated the two germline ends. The CDR3 totals 13 residues. Germline V gives CDR1 SGHTA, CDR2 FQGNSA. CDR3 loop: CASSLLIYNEQFF. The CDR3 nucleotides are TGTGCCAGCAGCTTACTCATCTACAATGAGCAGTTCTTC.

The rearrangement links TRBV5-6 to TRBJ1-1; a possible D gene is TRBD1 (5 bases). V shed 0 bases and J shed 2 bases, with 11 bases lying between them. The CDR3 is made up of 15 amino acids. Per the germline V gene, CDR1 is SGHDT and CDR2 is YYEEEE. CDR3 loop: CASSLDWQGNTEAFF. Here the CDR3 DNA reads TGTGCCAGCAGCTTGGACTGGCAGGGTAACACTGAAGCTTTCTTT.

The chain joins TRBV6-2 or TRBV6-3 to TRBJ2-1, with 12 positions matching TRBD2. Germline V gene data show CDR1 as MNHEY and CDR2 as SVGEGT. The CDR3 contains 15 residues. After removal of 4 bases from V and 6 bases from J, the junction contained 4 bases not matched to a gene. For the CDR3, the DNA is TGTGCCAGCAGTTCTCTAGCGGGAGGGCCCAATGAGCAGTTCTTC. It specifies CASSSLAGGPNEQFF.

The table lists this clonotype with a few counts. V is TRBV12-3 or TRBV12-4 and J is TRBJ2-1, with TRBD2 identical over 9 bases. The V segment lost 4 bases and the J segment 4 bases; nucleotides outside the gene matches: 8. The length of the CDR3 is 16 residues. The CDR3 DNA sequence: TGTGCCAGCAGTTCCAGAGCGGGAGGTACTTACAATGAGCAGTTCTTC. This gives the protein CASSSRAGGTYNEQFF.

This chain links TRBV6-5 with TRBJ2-6; 7 bases fit TRBD1. Per germline, CDR1 MNHEY and CDR2 SVGAGI. The CDR3 runs 14 residues. V gave up 11 bases and J gave up 1 base; unmatched junction bases: 5. CDR3 in DNA: TGTGCCTCCAGGGGGAATTCTGGGGCCAACGTCCTGACTTTC. It yields the protein CASRGNSGANVLTF.

This clonotype was counted a few times. This chain uses TRBV12-3 or TRBV12-4 with TRBJ1-1; 8 nucleotides match TRBD1. J gave up 3 bases and V 4 bases, and 7 bases lay outside the gene matches. The length of the CDR3 is 15 residues. CDR3 protein: CASSSTGTGDTEAFF. CDR3 in DNA: TGTGCCAGCAGTTCTACCGGGACAGGAGACACTGAAGCTTTCTTT.

The rearrangement links TRBV28 to TRBJ2-7, with a tentative D call TRBD1 (5 bases). Germline CDR1 is MDHEN and CDR2 is SYDVKM. The CDR3 runs to 13 residues. The V gene lost 3 bases and the J gene lost 7 bases, with 13 bases spanning the gap. CDR3 coding DNA: TGTGCCAGCAGTTTTGTAGGGGATGGGGAGCAGTACTTC. This gives the protein CASSFVGDGEQYF.

There are a few counts of this clonotype. The chain has TRBV7-4 and TRBJ2-5; either TRBD1 or TRBD2 may supply D (6 bases each). This CDR3 is 19 amino acids long. Per germline, CDR1 SGHVT and CDR2 SQSDAQ. V lost 5 bases and J lost 3, with 28 bases in between. CDR3 region: CASSPALGTGGGGKETQYF. CDR3 coding DNA: TGTGCCAGCAGCCCCGCCTTAGGGACTGGAGGGGGAGGAAAAGAGACCCAGTACTTC.

This clonotype was seen ten or more times. The chain is built from TRBV7-6 and TRBJ2-7, with 8 bases aligning to TRBD2. This CDR3 is 14 amino acids long. The V gene end was trimmed by 4 bases and the J gene end by 5 bases; junction bases not matched to a gene: 7. Germline V gene sequence: CDR1 SGHVS, CDR2 FNYEAQ. As DNA, the CDR3 is TGTGCCAGCAGCTCACCGGGAGGGTTAAACGAGCAGTACGTC. This codes for CASSSPGGLNEQYV.

This chain links TRBV6-2 or TRBV6-3 with TRBJ2-1; TRBD2 matches at 11 bases. The V gene end was trimmed by 8 bases and the J gene end by 4 bases; junction bases not matched to a gene: 7. CDR3 length: 15 amino acids. Germline CDR1 is MNHEY and CDR2 is SVGEGT. The CDR3 DNA follows: TGTGCCAGCTGTACCGGGACTAGCGGATACAATGAGCAGTTCTTC. It is translated as CASCTGTSGYNEQFF.

A word on this clonotype: Being one base from a much bigger clone, this may be a read error. This chain joins TRBV12-3 or TRBV12-4 and TRBJ1-2, with D possibly TRBD1 on 6 matching bases. This CDR3 region has 15 residues. Trimming removed 2 bases at V and 6 bases at J, with 16 bases between. CDR3 coding DNA: TGTGCCAGCAGTTTAACCAGGGGCAAGGACCATGGCTACACCTTC. Its translation: CASSLTRGKDHGYTF.

The J gene is TRBJ2-7, the V gene TRBV29-1, with a tentative D call TRBD1 (5 bases). This CDR3 spans 14 amino acids. Germline-derived CDR1 and CDR2 are SQVTM and ANQGSEA. Trimming removed 1 base at V and 3 bases at J, with 13 bases between. In DNA, the CDR3 is TGCAGCGTTGAAGTAGGGCAGGGCGGCTACGAGCAGTACTTC. Amino acid sequence: CSVEVGQGGYEQYF.

This clonotype was counted many times. The genes are TRBV7-2 and TRBJ2-7, with a possible D match to TRBD1 (5 bases). The germline V gene encodes CDR1 SGHTA and CDR2 FQGNSA. This CDR3 is built from 15 residues. The V and J ends lost 0 bases and 2 bases respectively, with 11 bases between them. In nucleotides, the CDR3 is TGTGCCAGCAGCTTAGCGCCCAGGGCTCCCTACGAGCAGTACTTC. This gives the protein CASSLAPRAPYEQYF.

This rearrangement joins TRBV6-1 to TRBJ2-7; 7 nucleotides line up with TRBD2. Germline CDR1 MNHNS, CDR2 SASEGT. This CDR3 region has 13 residues. The J segment lost 4 bases and the V segment lost 6 bases, leaving 6 bases of the junction unmatched. CDR3 residues: CASSPGGTYEQYF. The CDR3 nucleotides are TGTGCCAGCAGCCCGGGAGGTACTTACGAGCAGTACTTC.

This clonotype was found a few times. J is TRBJ2-3 and V is TRBV7-9; a weak D match, TRBD1 (6 bases). The germline V gene has CDR1 SEHNR and CDR2 FQNEAQ (reference sequence). Trimming left V 2 bases short and J 0 bases short, with 18 bases between. The CDR3 has 18 residues. For the CDR3, the DNA is TGTGCCAGCAGCTTACCGAACCTCCAGGGGCGAAGCACAGATACGCAGTATTTT. This sequence encodes CASSLPNLQGRSTDTQYF.